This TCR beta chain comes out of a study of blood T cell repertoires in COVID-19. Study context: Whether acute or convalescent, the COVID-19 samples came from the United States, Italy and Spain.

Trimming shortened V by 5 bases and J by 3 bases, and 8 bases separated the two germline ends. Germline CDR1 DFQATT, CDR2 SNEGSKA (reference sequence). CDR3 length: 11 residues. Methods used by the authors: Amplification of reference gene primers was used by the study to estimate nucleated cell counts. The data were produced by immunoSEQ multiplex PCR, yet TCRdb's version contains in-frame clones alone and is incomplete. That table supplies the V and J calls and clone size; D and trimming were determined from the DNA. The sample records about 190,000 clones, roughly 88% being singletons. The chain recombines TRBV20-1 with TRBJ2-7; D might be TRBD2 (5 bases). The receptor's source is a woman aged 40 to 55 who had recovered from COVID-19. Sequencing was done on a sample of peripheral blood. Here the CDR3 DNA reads TGCAGTGCTGGCGGGCGCTACGAGCAGTACTTC. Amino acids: CSAGGRYEQYF.